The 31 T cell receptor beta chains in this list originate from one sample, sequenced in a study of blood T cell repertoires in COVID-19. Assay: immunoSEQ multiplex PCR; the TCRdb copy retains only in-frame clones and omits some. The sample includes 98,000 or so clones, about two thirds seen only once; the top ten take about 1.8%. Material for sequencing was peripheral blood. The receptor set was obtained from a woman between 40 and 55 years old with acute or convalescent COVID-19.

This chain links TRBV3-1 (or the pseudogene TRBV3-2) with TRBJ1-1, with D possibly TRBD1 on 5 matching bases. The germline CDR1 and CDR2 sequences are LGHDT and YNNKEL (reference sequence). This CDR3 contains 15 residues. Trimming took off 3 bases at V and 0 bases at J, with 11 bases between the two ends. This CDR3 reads CASSHTTVLNTEAFF. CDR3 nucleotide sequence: TGTGCCAGCAGCCATACGACAGTGCTGAACACTGAAGCTTTCTTT.

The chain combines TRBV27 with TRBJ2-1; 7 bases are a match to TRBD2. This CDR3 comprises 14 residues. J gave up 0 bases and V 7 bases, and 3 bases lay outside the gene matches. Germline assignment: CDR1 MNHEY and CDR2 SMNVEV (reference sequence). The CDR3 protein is CASMGGDSYNEQFF. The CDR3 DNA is TGTGCCAGCATGGGGGGGGACTCCTACAATGAGCAGTTCTTC.

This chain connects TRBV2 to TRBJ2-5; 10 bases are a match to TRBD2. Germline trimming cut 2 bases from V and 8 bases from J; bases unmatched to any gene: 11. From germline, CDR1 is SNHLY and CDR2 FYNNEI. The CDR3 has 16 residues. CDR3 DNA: TGTGCCAGCAGTGAATTCGAGGGACTAGCGAAATCCACCCAGTACTTC. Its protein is CASSEFEGLAKSTQYF.

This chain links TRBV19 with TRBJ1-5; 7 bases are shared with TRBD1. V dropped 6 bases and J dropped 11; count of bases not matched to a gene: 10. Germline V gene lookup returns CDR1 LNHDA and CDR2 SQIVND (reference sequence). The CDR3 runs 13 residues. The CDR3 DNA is TGTGCCAGTAGCCGTCAACGGGACAGTTCCCAGCATTTT. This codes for CASSRQRDSSQHF. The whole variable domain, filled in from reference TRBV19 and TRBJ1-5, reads DGGITQSPKYLFRKEGQNVTLSCEQNLNHDAMYWYRQDPGQGLRLIYYSQIVNDFQKGDIAEGYSVSREKKESFPLTVTSAQKNPTAFYLCASSRQRDSSQHFGDGTRLSIL.

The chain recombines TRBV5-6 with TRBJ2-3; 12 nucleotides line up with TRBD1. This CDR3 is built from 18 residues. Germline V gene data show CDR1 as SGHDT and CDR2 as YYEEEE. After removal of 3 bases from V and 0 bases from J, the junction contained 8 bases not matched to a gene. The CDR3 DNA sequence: TGTGCCAGCAGCTCGACCGGGACAGGGGGCCGAAGCACAGATACGCAGTATTTT. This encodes CASSSTGTGGRSTDTQYF. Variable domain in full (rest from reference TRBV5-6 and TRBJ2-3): DAGVTQSPTHLIKTRGQQVTLRCSPKSGHDTVSWYQQALGQGPQFIFQYYEEEERQRGNFPDRFSGHQFPNYSSELNVNALLLGDSALYLCASSSTGTGGRSTDTQYFGPGTRLTVL.

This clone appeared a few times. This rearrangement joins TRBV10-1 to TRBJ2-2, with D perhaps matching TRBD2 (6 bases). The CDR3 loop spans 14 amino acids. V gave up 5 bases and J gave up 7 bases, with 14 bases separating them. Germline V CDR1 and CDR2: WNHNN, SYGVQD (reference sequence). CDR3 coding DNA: TGCGCCAGCAGTCGGGACTCCTGGAACGGGGAGCTGTTTTTT. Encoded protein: CASSRDSWNGELFF.

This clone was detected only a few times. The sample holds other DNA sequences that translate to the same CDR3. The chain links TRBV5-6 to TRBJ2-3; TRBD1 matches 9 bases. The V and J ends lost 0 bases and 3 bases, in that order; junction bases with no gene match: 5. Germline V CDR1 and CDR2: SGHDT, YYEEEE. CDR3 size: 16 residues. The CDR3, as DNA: TGTGCCAGCAGCTTGGTCCCGGGACAGGGAACAGATACGCAGTATTTT. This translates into CASSLVPGQGTDTQYF. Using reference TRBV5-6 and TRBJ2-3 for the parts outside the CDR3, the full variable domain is DAGVTQSPTHLIKTRGQQVTLRCSPKSGHDTVSWYQQALGQGPQFIFQYYEEEERQRGNFPDRFSGHQFPNYSSELNVNALLLGDSALYLCASSLVPGQGTDTQYFGPGTRLTVL.

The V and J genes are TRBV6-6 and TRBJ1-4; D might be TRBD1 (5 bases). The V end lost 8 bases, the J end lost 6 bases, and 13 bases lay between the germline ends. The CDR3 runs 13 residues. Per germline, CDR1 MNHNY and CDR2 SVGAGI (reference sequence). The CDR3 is CASRDRGDEKLFF. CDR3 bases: TGTGCCAGCCGTGACAGAGGAGATGAAAAACTGTTTTTT.

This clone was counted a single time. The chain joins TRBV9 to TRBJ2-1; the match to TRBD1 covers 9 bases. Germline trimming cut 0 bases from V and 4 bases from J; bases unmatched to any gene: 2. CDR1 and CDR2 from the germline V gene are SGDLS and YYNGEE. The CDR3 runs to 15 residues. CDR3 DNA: TGTGCCAGCAGCGTAGGGGACAGGGCATACAATGAGCAGTTCTTC. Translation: CASSVGDRAYNEQFF.

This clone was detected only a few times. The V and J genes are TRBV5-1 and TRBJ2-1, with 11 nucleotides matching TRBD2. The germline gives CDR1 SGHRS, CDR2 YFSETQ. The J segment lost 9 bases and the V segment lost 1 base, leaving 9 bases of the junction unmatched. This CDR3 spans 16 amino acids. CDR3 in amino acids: CASSLLPGLAEGEQFF. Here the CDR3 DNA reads TGCGCCAGCAGCTTGCTGCCGGGACTAGCGGAGGGTGAGCAGTTCTTC.

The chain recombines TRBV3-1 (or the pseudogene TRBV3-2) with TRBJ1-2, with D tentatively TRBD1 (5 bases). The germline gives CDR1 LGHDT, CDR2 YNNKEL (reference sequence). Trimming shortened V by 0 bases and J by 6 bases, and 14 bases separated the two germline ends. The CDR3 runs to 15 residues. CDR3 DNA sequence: TGTGCCAGCAGCCAAGATGGGGGGATTCGGGATGGCTACACCTTC. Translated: CASSQDGGIRDGYTF.

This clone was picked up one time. The CDR3 bases are TGTGCCAGCAGGTGGGGACAGGGGATGTACAATGAGCAGTTCTTC. Its protein is CASRWGQGMYNEQFF. J is TRBJ2-1 and V is TRBV6-5, with 10 nucleotides matching TRBD1. Losses at the gene ends were 6 bases for V and 4 bases for J; bases not matched to a gene: 6. The CDR3 totals 15 residues. The germline V gene has CDR1 MNHEY and CDR2 SVGAGI.

CDR3 nucleotides: TGTGCCAGCATTCTTCGTAGGAACACCGGGGAGCTGTTTTTT. Amino acids: CASILRRNTGELFF. The rearrangement uses TRBV2 and TRBJ2-2, with unresolved D. The CDR3 consists of 14 residues. The ends were cut back, 7 bases at V and 1 base at J, with 10 bases in the middle. CDR1 and CDR2 from the germline V gene are SNHLY and FYNNEI.

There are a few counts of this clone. The CDR3 is CASSWDSDQPQHF. CDR3 bases: TGTGCCAGCAGTTGGGACAGCGACCAGCCCCAGCATTTT. The V gene is TRBV27, the J gene TRBJ1-5; 7 positions match TRBD1. The CDR3 covers 13 residues. Trimming at V came to 4 bases and at J to 7 bases, leaving 4 bases not matched to a gene. Germline V gene data show CDR1 as MNHEY and CDR2 as SMNVEV (reference sequence).

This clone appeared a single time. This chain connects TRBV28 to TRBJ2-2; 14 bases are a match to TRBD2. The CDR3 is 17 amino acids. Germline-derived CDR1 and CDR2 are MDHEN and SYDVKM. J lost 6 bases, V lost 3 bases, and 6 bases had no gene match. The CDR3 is CASSLWGLAGVSGELFF. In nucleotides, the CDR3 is TGTGCCAGCAGTTTGTGGGGACTAGCGGGGGTATCCGGGGAGCTGTTTTTT.

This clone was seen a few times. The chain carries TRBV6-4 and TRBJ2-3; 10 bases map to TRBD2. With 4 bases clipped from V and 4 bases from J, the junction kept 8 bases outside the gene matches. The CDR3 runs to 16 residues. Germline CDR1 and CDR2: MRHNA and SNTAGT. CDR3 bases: TGTGCCAGCAGTGCTGCAAGCGGGGGGGCCCCAGATACGCAGTATTTT. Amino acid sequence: CASSAASGGAPDTQYF.

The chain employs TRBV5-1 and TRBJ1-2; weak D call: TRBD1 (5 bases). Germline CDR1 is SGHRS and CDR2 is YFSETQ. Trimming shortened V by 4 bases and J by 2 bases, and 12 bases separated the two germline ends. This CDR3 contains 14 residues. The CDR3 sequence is CASSPRGANYGYTF. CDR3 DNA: TGCGCCAGCAGCCCCCGCGGGGCCAACTATGGCTACACCTTC.

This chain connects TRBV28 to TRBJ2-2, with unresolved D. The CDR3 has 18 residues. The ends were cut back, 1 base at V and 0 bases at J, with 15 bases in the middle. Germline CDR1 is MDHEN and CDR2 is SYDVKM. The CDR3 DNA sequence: TGTGCCAGCAGTTTATTAGTAGCTCCAGCCGCGAACACCGGGGAGCTGTTTTTT. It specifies CASSLLVAPAANTGELFF. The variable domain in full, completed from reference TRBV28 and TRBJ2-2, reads DVKVTQSSRYLVKRTGEKVFLECVQDMDHENMFWYRQDPGLGLRLIYFSYDVKMKEKGDIPEGYSVSREKKERFSLILESASTNQTSMYLCASSLLVAPAANTGELFFGEGSRLTVL.

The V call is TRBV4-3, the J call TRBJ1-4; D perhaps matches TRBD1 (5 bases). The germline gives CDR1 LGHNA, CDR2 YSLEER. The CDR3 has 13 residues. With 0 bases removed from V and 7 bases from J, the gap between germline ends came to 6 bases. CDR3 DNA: TGCGCCAGCAGCCAAGATAGGGGTGAAAAACTGTTTTTT. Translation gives CASSQDRGEKLFF.

CDR3 in DNA: TGTGCCAGCAGCCCTATGGGACAGGGGATAGATACGCAGTATTTT. This encodes CASSPMGQGIDTQYF. This chain connects TRBV5-4 to TRBJ2-3, with 10 bases fitting TRBD1. The CDR3 length is 15 residues. Per the germline V gene, CDR1 is SGHNT and CDR2 is YYREEE (reference sequence). J gave up 5 bases and V 4 bases, and 7 bases lay outside the gene matches.

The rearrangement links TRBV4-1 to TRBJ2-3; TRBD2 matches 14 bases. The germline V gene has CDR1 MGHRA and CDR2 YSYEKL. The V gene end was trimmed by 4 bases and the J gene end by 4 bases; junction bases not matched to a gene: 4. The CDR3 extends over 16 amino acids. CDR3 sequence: CASSPPTSGGADTQYF. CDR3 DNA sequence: TGCGCCAGCAGCCCTCCGACTAGCGGGGGGGCAGATACGCAGTATTTT.

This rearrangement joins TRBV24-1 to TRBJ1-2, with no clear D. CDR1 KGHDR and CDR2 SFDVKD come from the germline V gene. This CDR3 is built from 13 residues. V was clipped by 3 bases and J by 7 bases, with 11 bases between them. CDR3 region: CATSDMGSGGYTF. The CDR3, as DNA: TGTGCCACCAGTGATATGGGGAGTGGTGGCTACACCTTC.

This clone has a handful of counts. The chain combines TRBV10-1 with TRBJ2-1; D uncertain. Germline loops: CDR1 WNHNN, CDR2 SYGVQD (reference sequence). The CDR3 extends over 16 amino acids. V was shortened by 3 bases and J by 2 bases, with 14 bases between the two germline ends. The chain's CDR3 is CASSDYSFTAYNEQFF. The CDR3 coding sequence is TGCGCCAGCAGTGATTATTCCTTCACAGCCTACAATGAGCAGTTCTTC.

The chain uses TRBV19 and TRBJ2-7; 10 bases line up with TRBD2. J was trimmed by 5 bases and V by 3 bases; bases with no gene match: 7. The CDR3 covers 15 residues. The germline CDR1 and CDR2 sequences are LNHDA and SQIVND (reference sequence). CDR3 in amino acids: CASSISTSGAHEQYF. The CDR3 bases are TGTGCCAGTAGTATTTCCACTAGCGGGGCCCACGAGCAGTACTTC.

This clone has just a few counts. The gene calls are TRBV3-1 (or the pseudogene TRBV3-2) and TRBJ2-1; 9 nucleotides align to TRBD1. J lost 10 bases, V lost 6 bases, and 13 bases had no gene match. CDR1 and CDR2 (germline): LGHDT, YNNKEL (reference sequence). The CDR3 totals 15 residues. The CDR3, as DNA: TGTGCCAGCAGGCCTACGGGACAGGGAAGTAGGGAGCAGTTCTTC. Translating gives CASRPTGQGSREQFF.

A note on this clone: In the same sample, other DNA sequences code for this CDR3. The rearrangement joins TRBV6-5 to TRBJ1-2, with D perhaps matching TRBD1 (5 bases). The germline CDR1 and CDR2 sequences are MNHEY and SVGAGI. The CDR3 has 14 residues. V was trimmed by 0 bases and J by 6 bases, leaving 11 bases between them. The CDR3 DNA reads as TGTGCCAGCAGTTACTCGAGGCGCAGGGATGGCTACACCTTC. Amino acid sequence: CASSYSRRRDGYTF.

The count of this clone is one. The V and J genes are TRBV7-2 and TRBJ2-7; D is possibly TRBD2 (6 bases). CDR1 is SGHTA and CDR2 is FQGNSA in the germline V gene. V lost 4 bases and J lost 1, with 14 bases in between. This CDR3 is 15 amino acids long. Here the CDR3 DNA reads TGTGCCAGCAGCTCACTTCCGGGGACTTCCTACGAGCAGTACTTC. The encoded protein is CASSSLPGTSYEQYF.

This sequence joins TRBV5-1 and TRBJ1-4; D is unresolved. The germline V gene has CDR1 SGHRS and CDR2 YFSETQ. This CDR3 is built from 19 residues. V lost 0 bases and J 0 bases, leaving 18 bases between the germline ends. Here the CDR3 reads CASSLAFDRAPTTNEKLFF. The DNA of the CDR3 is TGCGCCAGCAGCTTGGCCTTCGATCGAGCTCCTACAACTAATGAAAAACTGTTTTTT.

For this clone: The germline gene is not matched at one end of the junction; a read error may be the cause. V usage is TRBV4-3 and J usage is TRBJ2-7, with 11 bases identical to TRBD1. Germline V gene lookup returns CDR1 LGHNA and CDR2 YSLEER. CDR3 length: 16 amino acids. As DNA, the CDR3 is TGCGCCAGCAGCAAAGAACCGGGACAGGGGGGCTACGAGCAGTACTTC. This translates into CASSKEPGQGGYEQYF.

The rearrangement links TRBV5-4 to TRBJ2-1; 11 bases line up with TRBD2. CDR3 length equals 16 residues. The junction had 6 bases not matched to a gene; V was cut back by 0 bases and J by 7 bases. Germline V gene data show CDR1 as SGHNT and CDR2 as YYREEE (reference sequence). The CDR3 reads CASSLGFSGGANEQFF. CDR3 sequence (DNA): TGTGCCAGCAGCTTGGGGTTTAGCGGGGGGGCGAATGAGCAGTTCTTC.

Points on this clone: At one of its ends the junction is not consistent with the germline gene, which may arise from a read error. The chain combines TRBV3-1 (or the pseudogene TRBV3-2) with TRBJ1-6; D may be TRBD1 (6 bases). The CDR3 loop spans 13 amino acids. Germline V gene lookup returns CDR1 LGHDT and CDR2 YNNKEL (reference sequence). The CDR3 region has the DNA TGTGCCAGCAGCCAATCACGAGTTCACGCAGGGGTCTTT. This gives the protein CASSQSRVHAGVF.